The TCR beta chain under discussion was sequenced for a study of blood T cell repertoires in COVID-19. About the research overall: Italy, Spain and the United States were the sources of the convalescent and acute COVID-19 samples.

Per the original data handling: Reference gene primer amplification gave estimated nucleated cell counts. Method: immunoSEQ multiplex PCR; TCRdb's copy keeps in-frame clones and lacks some. V and J calls plus clone size are reproduced from that table; the DNA served to infer D and trimming. Of about 490,000 clones in the sample, over 75% were seen once. Per the germline V gene, CDR1 is MDHEN and CDR2 is SYDVKM. Trimming took off 7 bases at V and 2 bases at J, with 18 bases between the two ends. The CDR3 is made up of 16 amino acids. The specimen sequenced was peripheral blood. The chain combines TRBV28 with TRBJ1-5, with D uncertain. The sequence derives from a human donor in a cohort sampled during active COVID-19. CDR3 protein: CASTSQRAIGNQPQHF. As DNA, the CDR3 is TGTGCCAGCACCTCTCAGCGGGCTATTGGCAATCAGCCCCAGCATTTT.